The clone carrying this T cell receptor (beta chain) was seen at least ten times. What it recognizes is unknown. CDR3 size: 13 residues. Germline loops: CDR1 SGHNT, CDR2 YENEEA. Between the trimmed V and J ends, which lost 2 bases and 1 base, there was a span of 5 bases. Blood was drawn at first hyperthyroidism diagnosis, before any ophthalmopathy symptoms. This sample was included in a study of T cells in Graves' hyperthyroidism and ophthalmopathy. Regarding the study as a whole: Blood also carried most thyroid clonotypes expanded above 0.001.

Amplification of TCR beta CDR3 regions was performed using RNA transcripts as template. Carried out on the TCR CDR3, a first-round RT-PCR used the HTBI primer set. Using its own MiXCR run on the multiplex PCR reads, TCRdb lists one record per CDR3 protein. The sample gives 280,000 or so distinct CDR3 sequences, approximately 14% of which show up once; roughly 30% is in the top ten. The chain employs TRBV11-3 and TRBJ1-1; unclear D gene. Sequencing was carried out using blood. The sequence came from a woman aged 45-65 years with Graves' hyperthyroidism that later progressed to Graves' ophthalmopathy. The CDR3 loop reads CASSLYPNTEAFF. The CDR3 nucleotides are TGTGCCAGCAGCTTATACCCGAACACTGAAGCTTTCTTT.